The 9 T cell receptor beta chains listed next were all sequenced from one sample in a study of control samples from healthy donors and cancer patients. Profiling relied on immunoSEQ multiplex PCR, and the TCRdb table lists in-frame clones only, not all of them. This sample has 200,000 to 250,000 clones, with roughly 94% found just once. Sequencing was performed on blood. Receptors originate from a man in his fifties in good health.

The V and J genes are TRBV5-1 and TRBJ2-5; 8 positions agree with TRBD1. This CDR3 has 16 amino acids. CDR1 and CDR2 (germline): SGHRS, YFSETQ. Trimming at V came to 0 bases and at J to 5 bases, leaving 9 bases not matched to a gene. CDR3 nucleotide sequence: TGCGCCAGCAGCTTGGCGGGGGCAGGGGGCTTTGAGACCCAGTACTTC. Encoded protein: CASSLAGAGGFETQYF.

This clone was counted between two and nine times. At the DNA level, this CDR3 is encoded by other sequences in the same sample as well. The rearrangement links TRBV5-1 to TRBJ1-1; no firm D call. Trimming stripped 0 bases from V and 0 bases from J, with 3 bases between. Germline V gene lookup returns CDR1 SGHRS and CDR2 YFSETQ. This CDR3 contains 13 residues. The CDR3 sequence is CASSLDLNTEAFF. The CDR3 DNA is TGCGCCAGCAGCTTGGACTTGAACACTGAAGCTTTCTTT.

The chain recombines TRBV7-2 with TRBJ2-5; TRBD2 agrees at 12 bases. Germline CDR1 is SGHTA and CDR2 is FQGNSA. The CDR3 totals 16 residues. With V trimmed by 5 bases and J by 4 bases, 8 bases remained unmatched. The CDR3, as DNA: TGTGCCAGCAGCCCGACACTAGCGGGGGGCCGAGAGACCCAGTACTTC. This gives the protein CASSPTLAGGRETQYF.

The chain joins TRBV4-3 to TRBJ1-4, with a tentative D call TRBD1 (5 bases). The CDR3 has 12 amino acids. Germline CDR1 reads LGHNA; CDR2 reads YSLEER. V was clipped by 0 bases and J by 10 bases, with 6 bases between them. CDR3 residues: CASSQEGGKLFF. The CDR3 DNA is TGCGCCAGCAGCCAAGAGGGGGGAAAACTGTTTTTT.

The CDR3 loop is CSFPQGSQPQHF. The CDR3 nucleotides read TGCAGCTTCCCCCAGGGGAGTCAGCCCCAGCATTTT. The rearrangement links TRBV29-1 to TRBJ1-5, with D perhaps matching TRBD1 (6 bases). The V and J ends lost 8 bases and 6 bases respectively, with 14 bases between them. The CDR3 runs to 12 residues. The germline V gene has CDR1 SQVTM and CDR2 ANQGSEA.

This rearrangement joins TRBV11-2 to TRBJ1-6; no clear D gene. The CDR3 has 13 residues. Germline CDR1 reads SGHAT; CDR2 reads FQNNGV. Trimming removed 3 bases at V and 10 bases at J, with 10 bases between. In DNA, the CDR3 is TGTGCCAGCAGCTTTGAAAATGGGTCACCCCTCCACTTT. It specifies CASSFENGSPLHF. Filled out from reference TRBV11-2 and TRBJ1-6, the complete variable domain reads EAGVAQSPRYKIIEKRQSVAFWCNPISGHATLYWYQQILGQGPKLLIQFQNNGVVDDSQLPKDRFSAERLKGVDSTLKIQPAKLEDSAVYLCASSFENGSPLHFGNGTRLTVT.

V is TRBV5-1 and J is TRBJ2-2; TRBD2 might be the D (5 bases). Germline CDR1 and CDR2: SGHRS and YFSETQ. This CDR3 has 17 residues. V lost 0 bases, J lost 0 bases, and 12 bases lay in between. The CDR3 loop is CASSLARMTTNTGELFF. The CDR3 DNA reads as TGCGCCAGCAGCTTGGCCCGGATGACTACGAACACCGGGGAGCTGTTTTTT.

Only one count was recorded for this clone. The gene calls are TRBV6-5 and TRBJ1-2; 7 positions match TRBD1. Germline CDR1 reads MNHEY; CDR2 reads SVGAGI. J gave up 6 bases and V 6 bases, and 13 bases lay outside the gene matches. There are 15 residues in the CDR3. Written as DNA, the CDR3 is TGTGCCAGCAGGAAAACAGGGGCGAGGGTGGATGGCTACACCTTC. Residues: CASRKTGARVDGYTF.

The V call is TRBV11-3, the J call TRBJ2-1; either TRBD1 or TRBD2 may supply D (6 bases each). Germline V gene sequence: CDR1 SGHNT, CDR2 YENEEA. V gave up 4 bases and J gave up 7 bases, with 11 bases separating them. This CDR3 region has 13 residues. CDR3 in DNA: TGTGCCAGCAGCTGGCAAGGGGGGAATGAGCAGTTCTTC. Amino acids: CASSWQGGNEQFF.